Listed here are 29 T cell receptor beta chains from one sample, sequenced in a study of early T cells in non-severe SARS-CoV-2 infection. TCRdb independently ran MiXCR on the 5' RACE reads; one entry per CDR3 protein. The sample records tens of thousands of distinct CDR3 sequences, 4.5% to 6% being singletons. Material for sequencing was whole blood. These receptors were obtained from an adult who was a healthcare worker with PCR-confirmed SARS-CoV-2 infection or an uninfected control (not recorded which).

The chain uses TRBV9 and TRBJ2-1, with D perhaps TRBD2 (5 bases). CDR1 is SGDLS, CDR2 YYNGEE, per germline. The CDR3 spans 14 residues. Trimming removed 6 bases from V and 0 bases from J, with 10 bases in between. This CDR3 reads CASTRELSYNEQFF. The CDR3, as DNA: TGTGCCAGCACCCGGGAACTCTCCTACAATGAGCAGTTCTTC.

This clonotype was picked up many times. The chain recombines TRBV12-3 or TRBV12-4 with TRBJ1-6; D possibly corresponds to TRBD1 (6 bases). This CDR3 has 13 residues. The ends were cut back, 7 bases at V and 8 bases at J, with 12 bases in the middle. CDR3 region: CASTYRDYSPLHF. The CDR3 DNA sequence: TGTGCCAGCACCTACAGGGATTATTCACCCCTCCACTTT.

This clonotype was counted ten times or more. V gene TRBV7-6 combines with J gene TRBJ2-1, with 9 bases matching TRBD2. CDR3 length: 15 residues. Germline V gene data show CDR1 as SGHVS and CDR2 as FNYEAQ. V lost 5 bases to trimming and J lost 0 bases; unmatched junction nucleotides: 2. CDR3 amino acids: CASSQRGDSYNEQFF. The CDR3 region has the DNA TGTGCCAGCAGCCAGCGGGGGGACTCCTACAATGAGCAGTTCTTC.

The rearrangement joins TRBV12-3 or TRBV12-4 to TRBJ2-2; TRBD2 is a possible D gene (6 bases). V was clipped by 6 bases and J by 5 bases, with 10 bases between them. The CDR3 runs to 13 residues. DNA of the CDR3: TGTGCCAGCAGCCCGGCGGGGACCGGGGAGCTGTTTTTT. As protein: CASSPAGTGELFF.

This clonotype was seen ten or more times. The chain links TRBV7-9 to TRBJ2-3; TRBD1 agrees at 9 bases. The CDR3 runs 13 residues. The germline V gene encodes CDR1 SEHNR and CDR2 FQNEAQ (reference sequence). V lost 5 bases and J lost 6; bases outside the gene matches: 3. In DNA form, the CDR3 reads TGTGCCAGCAGCCCACAGGGGGCCGATACGCAGTATTTT. This codes for CASSPQGADTQYF.

This clonotype is a singleton in its sample. The chain is built from TRBV5-6 and TRBJ2-1; D remains ambiguous. Trimming pared 3 bases from V and 8 bases from J, leaving 6 bases between. Per germline, CDR1 SGHDT and CDR2 YYEEEE. The length of the CDR3 is 11 residues. The chain's CDR3 is CASSYGYEQFF. For the CDR3, the DNA is TGTGCCAGCAGCTACGGGTATGAGCAGTTCTTC.

In its sample, this clonotype was seen many times. V usage is TRBV5-1 and J usage is TRBJ1-2, with D possibly TRBD1 on 6 matching bases. Deletions cut 3 bases from V and 4 bases from J, with 13 bases between. The V gene's germline CDR1 is SGHRS and CDR2 YFSETQ. CDR3 length equals 14 residues. CDR3 loop: CASSSTGPGYGYTF. DNA of the CDR3: TGCGCCAGCAGCTCGACAGGTCCCGGCTATGGCTACACCTTC.

Ten or more counts support this clonotype. J is TRBJ1-5 and V is TRBV11-2; D is possibly TRBD1 (5 bases). V lost 4 bases, J lost 7 bases, and 14 bases lay in between. Germline CDR1 reads SGHAT; CDR2 reads FQNNGV. This CDR3 region has 14 residues. The CDR3, as DNA: TGTGCCAGCAGCTCCGAGGGGACCGGGCAGCCCCAGCATTTT. Its protein product is CASSSEGTGQPQHF.

In this sample, this clonotype turned up many times. This rearrangement joins TRBV6-5 to TRBJ2-7, with TRBD2 identical over 11 bases. This CDR3 has 15 amino acids. Germline V gene lookup returns CDR1 MNHEY and CDR2 SVGAGI. The V segment lost 6 bases and the J segment 5 bases; nucleotides outside the gene matches: 9. The CDR3, as DNA: TGTGCCAGCAGGGCCCTTAGCGGGGGGGACGACGAGCAGTACTTC. Its protein is CASRALSGGDDEQYF.

This clonotype was recorded many times. The rearrangement uses TRBV11-1 and TRBJ2-7; 12 positions agree with TRBD1. The J segment lost 4 bases and the V segment lost 3 bases, leaving 4 bases of the junction unmatched. The V gene's germline CDR1 is SGHAT and CDR2 FQDESV (reference sequence). The CDR3 spans 15 residues. CDR3: CASSLGQGARYEQYF. For the CDR3, the DNA is TGTGCCAGCAGCTTGGGACAGGGGGCGCGTTACGAGCAGTACTTC.

In this sample, this clonotype turned up many times. V gene TRBV27 combines with J gene TRBJ2-5; no definite D call. Germline-derived CDR1 and CDR2 are MNHEY and SMNVEV (reference sequence). V dropped 1 base and J dropped 1 base, with 4 bases sitting between them. The CDR3 has 13 amino acids. The CDR3 coding sequence is TGTGCCAGCAGTTTATGGGGCCAAGAGACCCAGTACTTC. This gives the protein CASSLWGQETQYF.

This clonotype has more than one count but fewer than ten. The chain combines TRBV20-1 with TRBJ2-2; TRBD1 matches at 12 bases. CDR3 size: 14 residues. Unmatched junction bases numbered 4, after V lost 6 bases and J lost 5 bases. Germline V gene data show CDR1 as DFQATT and CDR2 as SNEGSKA (reference sequence). The CDR3 is CSAPGQGATGELFF. In DNA, the CDR3 is TGCAGTGCCCCGGGACAGGGGGCGACCGGGGAGCTGTTTTTT.

The table lists this clonotype with many counts. The chain carries TRBV6-6 and TRBJ2-5, with TRBD2 matching 7 bases. The CDR3 is made up of 14 amino acids. Germline CDR1 MNHNY, CDR2 SVGAGI (reference sequence). V trimming: 5 bases; J trimming: 4 bases; junction bases outside the gene matches: 7. The CDR3 sequence is CASSRAGVGETQYF. In DNA, the CDR3 is TGTGCCAGCAGTCGGGCGGGAGTTGGAGAGACCCAGTACTTC.

The chain uses TRBV11-2 and TRBJ2-7; D is undetermined. Germline V CDR1 and CDR2: SGHAT, FQNNGV. The length of the CDR3 is 13 residues. V was trimmed by 1 base and J by 4 bases, leaving 8 bases between them. CDR3 sequence: CASSLGIRYEQYF. CDR3 nucleotides: TGTGCCAGCAGCTTAGGCATAAGATACGAGCAGTACTTC. The whole variable domain, remainder taken from reference TRBV11-2 and TRBJ2-7, is EAGVAQSPRYKIIEKRQSVAFWCNPISGHATLYWYQQILGQGPKLLIQFQNNGVVDDSQLPKDRFSAERLKGVDSTLKIQPAKLEDSAVYLCASSLGIRYEQYFGPGTRLTVT.

This clonotype appeared a few times. The CDR3 protein is CASSLQQGPNQPQHF. CDR3 bases: TGCGCCAGCAGCTTGCAGCAGGGGCCCAATCAGCCCCAGCATTTT. V usage is TRBV5-1 and J usage is TRBJ1-5, with D possibly being TRBD1 (6 bases). Germline V CDR1 and CDR2: SGHRS, YFSETQ. The CDR3 extends over 15 amino acids. Trimming removed 1 base from V and 3 bases from J, with 11 bases in between.

This clonotype appeared many times. The rearrangement links TRBV2 to TRBJ2-1, with D perhaps assigned TRBD1 or TRBD2 (6 bases each). Between the trimmed V and J ends, which lost 10 bases and 5 bases, there was a span of 21 bases. The CDR3 runs to 15 residues. CDR1 is SNHLY, CDR2 FYNNEI, per germline. For the CDR3, the DNA is TGTGCCACCATCCCGGGGGCAATGGTGAACAATGAGCAGTTCTTC. As protein: CATIPGAMVNNEQFF.

Concerning this clonotype: The germline gene is not matched at one end of the junction; a read error may be the cause. This sequence joins TRBV29-1 and TRBJ2-5, with a weak D call TRBD1 (5 bases). The CDR3 consists of 14 residues. Germline lookup yields CDR1 SQVTM and CDR2 ANQGSEA. CDR3 loop: CSVEEGAVKETQYF. CDR3 DNA sequence: TGCAGCGTCGAAGAAGGGGCCGTAAAAGAGACCCAGTACTTC.

This clonotype was detected many times. This chain connects TRBV29-1 to TRBJ1-5; the D gene is possibly TRBD1 (6 bases). The CDR3 totals 15 residues. Trimming took 6 bases from V and 0 from J, leaving 15 bases between them. In germline, CDR1 is SQVTM, CDR2 ANQGSEA. The CDR3 reads CSVGTGTNSNQPQHF. CDR3 nucleotides: TGCAGCGTGGGAACCGGGACAAATAGCAATCAGCCCCAGCATTTT.

The genes are TRBV11-2 and TRBJ1-6; TRBD1 aligns across 9 bases. The CDR3 covers 14 residues. The V and J ends lost 5 bases and 10 bases, in that order; junction bases with no gene match: 6. CDR1 is SGHAT, CDR2 FQNNGV, per germline. CDR3 protein: CASSRDRESSPLHF. The CDR3, as DNA: TGTGCCAGCAGCCGGGACAGGGAAAGCTCACCCCTCCACTTT.

CDR3 amino acids: CSARDGTGYEQYF. The CDR3 coding sequence is TGCAGTGCTAGAGATGGGACAGGCTACGAGCAGTACTTC. J is TRBJ2-7 and V is TRBV20-1; 8 bases are shared with TRBD1. After removal of 0 bases from V and 3 bases from J, the junction contained 1 base not matched to a gene. Germline V CDR1 and CDR2: DFQATT, SNEGSKA (reference sequence). This CDR3 region has 13 residues.

This clonotype was observed at least ten times. This rearrangement joins TRBV27 to TRBJ2-1; 10 bases are shared with TRBD2. V shed 2 bases and J 7 bases; nucleotides not matched to a gene: 17. Looked up from germline, CDR1 is MNHEY and CDR2 is SMNVEV (reference sequence). The CDR3 is 19 amino acids. The CDR3 coding sequence is TGTGCCAGCAGTTTACAAAAGGCTAGCGGGAGCTATTATCGGAATGAGCAGTTCTTC. It encodes CASSLQKASGSYYRNEQFF.

Many counts were recorded for this clonotype. The V and J genes are TRBV3-1 and TRBJ2-2, with TRBD1 matching over 8 bases. V trimming: 6 bases; J trimming: 3 bases; junction bases outside the gene matches: 6. The CDR3 covers 15 residues. CDR1 is LGHDT, CDR2 YNNKEL, per germline (reference sequence). This chain's CDR3 is CASSPGGRDTGELFF. The CDR3 nucleotides are TGTGCCAGCAGTCCAGGGGGCCGGGACACCGGGGAGCTGTTTTTT. The full variable domain, completed using reference TRBV3-1 and TRBJ2-2, is DTAVSQTPKYLVTQMGNDKSIKCEQNLGHDTMYWYKQDSKKFLKIMFSYNNKELIINETVPNRFSPKSPDKAHLNLHINSLELGDSAVYFCASSPGGRDTGELFFGEGSRLTVL.

The chain couples TRBV28 to TRBJ1-5; TRBD1 might be the D (5 bases). This CDR3 is 18 amino acids long. V lost 10 bases and J lost 3, with 28 bases in between. Germline values: CDR1 MDHEN, CDR2 SYDVKM. The CDR3 protein is CAKPPGRGGNLDNQPQHF. DNA of the CDR3: TGTGCCAAACCCCCCGGTCGCGGGGGTAATTTGGACAATCAGCCCCAGCATTTT.

The CDR3 loop is CASSLGTSGRNLQETQYF. The CDR3 DNA reads TGCGCCAGCAGCTTGGGGACTAGCGGGAGGAACCTACAAGAGACCCAGTACTTC. V is TRBV5-1 and J is TRBJ2-5, with 14 positions matching TRBD2. V dropped 0 bases and J dropped 2; count of bases not matched to a gene: 6. This CDR3 spans 18 amino acids. Germline V gene lookup returns CDR1 SGHRS and CDR2 YFSETQ.

There are many counts of this clonotype. The chain links TRBV5-5 to TRBJ2-3; D unclear. Germline CDR1 SGHKS, CDR2 YYEKEE (reference sequence). V lost 0 bases and J lost 3, with 11 bases in between. This CDR3 is built from 15 residues. This CDR3 reads CASSLEVLGTDTQYF. CDR3 coding DNA: TGTGCCAGCAGCTTGGAAGTTCTTGGGACAGATACGCAGTATTTT.

A word on this clonotype: One base away lies a much larger clone, so this may be a sequencing read error. This chain joins TRBV10-3 and TRBJ1-1; D is unresolved. The germline gives CDR1 ENHRY, CDR2 SYGVKD. The CDR3 covers 14 residues. This CDR3 reads CAISGGLMNIEAFF. The CDR3 nucleotides are TGTGCCATCAGTGGCGGGCTAATGAACATTGAAGCTTTCTTT.

This clonotype was seen many times. The chain employs TRBV5-5 and TRBJ1-6, with 7 bases matching TRBD1. Germline V lookup: CDR1 SGHKS, CDR2 YYEKEE (reference sequence). Trimming at V came to 4 bases and at J to 5 bases, leaving 6 bases not matched to a gene. The CDR3 length is 15 residues. This CDR3 is CASSPGQVDNSPLHF. Written as DNA, the CDR3 is TGTGCCAGCAGCCCTGGACAGGTTGATAATTCACCCCTCCACTTT.

The rearrangement links TRBV15 to TRBJ1-5; D not resolved. The CDR3 extends over 15 amino acids. Trimming stripped 3 bases from V and 0 bases from J, with 9 bases between. Germline CDR1 and CDR2: LNHNV and YYDKDF (reference sequence). As DNA, the CDR3 is TGTGCCACCAGCAGGGTCAGCTATAGCAATCAGCCCCAGCATTTT. This codes for CATSRVSYSNQPQHF. Based on the CDR3 plus reference TRBV15 and TRBJ1-5, the full variable domain is DAMVIQNPRYQVTQFGKPVTLSCSQTLNHNVMYWYQQKSSQAPKLLFHYYDKDFNNEADTPDNFQSRRPNTSFCFLDIRSPGLGDTAMYLCATSRVSYSNQPQHFGDGTRLSIL.

The chain combines TRBV10-2 with TRBJ2-1, with TRBD1 matching 8 bases. Germline assignment: CDR1 WSHSY and CDR2 SAAADI. CDR3 size: 13 residues. V lost 8 bases to trimming and J lost 5 bases; unmatched junction nucleotides: 5. The DNA for the CDR3 is TGCGCCAGCGGCCGGGACAGGAACAATGAGCAGTTCTTC. It codes for CASGRDRNNEQFF.